Listed below are T cell receptor beta chains from one sample, sequenced in a study of spatial heterogeneity in lung cancer. TCRdb itself ran the 5' RACE reads through MiXCR, one entry per CDR3 protein. Of roughly 6,300 distinct CDR3 sequences in the sample, approximately 1.2% were seen once. The sample was lung tumor tissue, taken at surgery. Source of these receptors: a male donor with early-stage non-small cell lung cancer. Both conserved end residues are part of each CDR3. Each record gives: clone size, V gene, J gene, D gene, CDR3 DNA, CDR3 protein. A D gene is named only where the DNA matches it firmly. Clone sizes are shown as once, few, many or a size class.

>medium-sized|TRBV24-1|TRBJ1-2|.
TGTGCCACCAGTGATTTATTTGGTAGTGGCTACACCTTC
CATSDLFGSGYTF
>many|TRBV6-1|TRBJ1-6|.
TGTGCCAGCAAAGACAGTAATAATTCACCCCTCCACTTT
CASKDSNNSPLHF
>many|TRBV20-1|TRBJ1-5|.
TGCAGTGCCCTAGCAAGCTCAAATCAGCCCCAGCATTTT
CSALASSNQPQHF
>many|TRBV12-3/TRBV12-4|TRBJ2-6|.
TGTGCCAGCAGGGGCTCTGGGGCCAACGTCCTGACTTTC
CASRGSGANVLTF
>medium-sized|TRBV19|TRBJ2-2|.
TGTGCCAGTAGTCCACTCACCGGGGAGCTGTTTTTT
CASSPLTGELFF
>many|TRBV27|TRBJ1-2|.
TGTGCCAGCAGCCCCTTTTGGGAGATGGATGGCTACACCTTC
CASSPFWEMDGYTF
>many|TRBV20-1|TRBJ2-1|TRBD2
TGCAGTGCTAGGAGTCTAGCGGGAGGCGCCTCCTACAATGAGCAGTTCTTC
CSARSLAGGASYNEQFF
>many|TRBV5-1|TRBJ1-5|.
TGCGCCAGCAGCGTGGGTGACAGCCGAACTAGCAATCAGCCCCAGCATTTT
CASSVGDSRTSNQPQHF
>many|TRBV5-4|TRBJ1-6|.
TGTGCCAGCAGCTTGGGAAGCCAGGGAGGAAATTCACCCCTCCACTTT
CASSLGSQGGNSPLHF
>many|TRBV2|TRBJ2-7|.
TGTGCCAGCAATAGGGGGTCGAAGGGGGAGCAGTACTTC
CASNRGSKGEQYF
>medium-sized|TRBV2|TRBJ1-2|TRBD1
TGTGCCAGCAGTGTTACCGGGACAGGGTTTTATGGCTACACCTTC
CASSVTGTGFYGYTF
>many|TRBV2|TRBJ1-4|.
TGTGCCAGCAGTGAAATGGGGGATAATGAAAAACTGTTTTTT
CASSEMGDNEKLFF
>many|TRBV18|TRBJ2-3|.
TGTGCCAGCTCCCCAAGAGATACGCAGTATTTT
CASSPRDTQYF
>medium-sized|TRBV29-1|TRBJ2-7|TRBD2
TGCAGCGTCCGAGCGGGAGGCCTTTACGAGCAGTACTTC
CSVRAGGLYEQYF
>many|TRBV20-1|TRBJ1-1|TRBD1
TGCAGTGCTAGGGACAGGGGAGGGTCTTTCACTGAAGCTTTCTTT
CSARDRGGSFTEAFF
>many|TRBV29-1|TRBJ1-2|.
TGCAGCGTTGATTACACCGACACCTATGGCTACACCTTC
CSVDYTDTYGYTF
>many|TRBV5-1|TRBJ2-5|.
TGCGCCAGCAGCTTGTTTGTAAGTGACTCAGAGACCCAGTACTTC
CASSLFVSDSETQYF
>medium-sized|TRBV12-3/TRBV12-4|TRBJ2-3|.
TGTGCCAGCTCTCGCCAGGCCCCAGATACGCAGTATTTT
CASSRQAPDTQYF
>many|TRBV5-1|TRBJ1-4|TRBD1
TGCGCCTGCCGACAGGGGGAAGGTGAAAAACTGTTTTTT
CACRQGEGEKLFF
>many|TRBV5-1|TRBJ2-2|TRBD2
TGCGCCAGCAGCTTGGTGGGGTCTAGCGGCACCGGGGAGCTGTTTTTT
CASSLVGSSGTGELFF
>medium-sized|TRBV5-1|TRBJ2-5|.
TGCGCCAGCGGCCAAGAAGAGACCCAGTACTTC
CASGQEETQYF
>many|TRBV7-3|TRBJ1-1|.
TGTGCCAGCAGCTTATACTGGGGTACTGAAGCTTTCTTT
CASSLYWGTEAFF
>many|TRBV6-6|TRBJ2-5|.
TGTGCCAGCATGGGGCAGGAGACCCAGTACTTC
CASMGQETQYF
>medium-sized|TRBV19|TRBJ1-3|.
TGTGCCAGTAGTCCTCTCGGACCGGTCTCTGGAAACACCATATATTTT
CASSPLGPVSGNTIYF
>many|TRBV12-5|TRBJ2-1|.
TGTGCTAGTGGACGGGATGCACTCTACAATGAGCAGTTCTTC
CASGRDALYNEQFF
>many|TRBV6-5|TRBJ2-7|.
TGTGCCAGCAGTTACTTTGGCTCCTACGAGCAGTACTTC
CASSYFGSYEQYF
>medium-sized|TRBV2|TRBJ2-1|.
TGTGCCAGCAGTGAACAGGGCGATGAGCAGTTCTTC
CASSEQGDEQFF
>medium-sized|TRBV5-6|TRBJ2-7|.
TGTGCCAGCAGCTTGGCCTCCTACGAGCAGTACTTC
CASSLASYEQYF
>many|TRBV12-3/TRBV12-4|TRBJ2-1|TRBD1
TGTGCCAGCAGCACAGGGGCAGGGGGCTTCAATGAGCAGTTCTTC
CASSTGAGGFNEQFF
>many|TRBV7-9|TRBJ2-6|.
TGTGCCAGCAGCTTAAGAATCTCTGGGGCCAACGTCCTGACTTTC
CASSLRISGANVLTF
>many|TRBV7-6|TRBJ1-5|TRBD1
TGTGCCAGCAGCTTTGGGGGACAGGCCCCCAATCAGCCCCAGCATTTT
CASSFGGQAPNQPQHF